These 23 T cell receptor beta chains were sequenced from one sample in a study of blood T cell repertoires in COVID-19. The assay was immunoSEQ multiplex PCR, and TCRdb's table has in-frame clones only and misses some. The sample has 90,000 to 100,000 clones, 86% seen once; the top ten hold around a tenth. The source material was peripheral blood. These receptors were taken from a man in his fifties with acute or convalescent COVID-19.

The chain employs TRBV7-9 and TRBJ1-4, with D possibly matching TRBD1 (5 bases). This CDR3 spans 16 amino acids. Looked up from germline, CDR1 is SEHNR and CDR2 is FQNEAQ (reference sequence). V was clipped by 4 bases and J by 3 bases, with 15 bases between them. CDR3 sequence reads: CASSSWGDEANEKLFF. DNA for the CDR3: TGTGCCAGCAGCTCCTGGGGGGATGAAGCTAATGAAAAACTGTTTTTT.

The rearrangement joins TRBV2 to TRBJ2-7, with TRBD1 as a possible D gene (6 bases). The ends were cut back, 6 bases at V and 2 bases at J, with 14 bases in the middle. This CDR3 has 14 residues. Germline CDR1 is SNHLY and CDR2 is FYNNEI. CDR3 DNA: TGTGCCAGCAGACCCACAGGGACCACCTACGAGCAGTACTTC. Residues: CASRPTGTTYEQYF.

CDR3 sequence (DNA): TGTGCCAGCATATACGGGACAGGGCAGAGCGAGCAGTACTTC. It encodes CASIYGTGQSEQYF. V is TRBV6-5 and J is TRBJ2-7, with 9 bases aligning to TRBD1. The trim removed 7 bases at V and 6 bases at J, leaving 10 bases unmatched. Looked up from germline, CDR1 is MNHEY and CDR2 is SVGAGI. CDR3 length: 14 amino acids.

The sample holds one count of this clone. The genes are TRBV4-2 and TRBJ2-3, with TRBD2 identical over 11 bases. The CDR3 has 18 amino acids. V lost 0 bases to trimming and J lost 2 bases; unmatched junction nucleotides: 7. Germline assignment: CDR1 LGHNA and CDR2 YNFKEQ. For the CDR3, the DNA is TGTGCCAGCAGCCAAGATGGGGGGACTAGCGGCCTCACAGATACGCAGTATTTT. Translating it yields CASSQDGGTSGLTDTQYF.

V usage is TRBV3-1 (or the pseudogene TRBV3-2) and J usage is TRBJ2-7; tentatively, D is TRBD1 (5 bases). The CDR3 spans 15 residues. Germline V gives CDR1 LGHDT, CDR2 YNNKEL (reference sequence). V lost 6 bases to trimming and J lost 1 base, with 16 bases between them. The CDR3 is CASSPKIPGSYEQYF. The CDR3, as DNA: TGTGCCAGCAGTCCTAAGATCCCAGGGTCCTACGAGCAGTACTTC.

The chain links TRBV2 to TRBJ1-4; the D gene is possibly TRBD1 (6 bases). CDR1 SNHLY and CDR2 FYNNEI come from the germline V gene. The CDR3 extends over 14 amino acids. V shed 6 bases and J shed 6 bases, with 14 bases lying between them. The CDR3, as DNA: TGTGCCAGCAGGGCCGGGACATTCGATGAAAAACTGTTTTTT. It yields the protein CASRAGTFDEKLFF.

The V and J genes are TRBV5-1 and TRBJ2-2; 11 nucleotides align to TRBD1. The CDR3 extends over 18 amino acids. J lost 0 bases, V lost 4 bases, and 8 bases had no gene match. Germline V lookup: CDR1 SGHRS, CDR2 YFSETQ. CDR3 loop: CASSLYPGQGANTGELFF. The CDR3 DNA follows: TGCGCCAGCAGCCTTTATCCGGGACAGGGGGCGAACACCGGGGAGCTGTTTTTT.

This rearrangement joins TRBV6-5 to TRBJ2-7; a possible D gene is TRBD1 (6 bases). Germline values: CDR1 MNHEY, CDR2 SVGAGI. The V and J ends lost 4 bases and 5 bases respectively, with 15 bases between them. The length of the CDR3 is 14 residues. Written as DNA, the CDR3 is TGTGCCAGCAGTTTGGTGAGGGGGTCGGACGAGCAGTACTTC. This gives the protein CASSLVRGSDEQYF.

The chain employs TRBV30 and TRBJ1-1; D is ambiguous. The V gene's germline CDR1 is GTSNPN and CDR2 SVGIG (reference sequence). The V end lost 4 bases, the J end lost 4 bases, and 13 bases lay between the germline ends. The CDR3 is 13 residues long. As DNA, the CDR3 is TGTGCCTGGAATAGCGAAGGTGGCACTGAAGCTTTCTTT. It translates to CAWNSEGGTEAFF.

The chain employs TRBV20-1 and TRBJ1-1; no clear D. CDR1 is DFQATT, CDR2 SNEGSKA, per germline (reference sequence). CDR3 length equals 12 residues. The germline V and J ends were trimmed by 3 bases and 7 bases, with 12 bases remaining between them. The CDR3 loop reads CSASYRNLEAFF. The CDR3 DNA reads as TGCAGTGCTAGTTACAGAAACCTTGAAGCTTTCTTT.

This chain connects TRBV4-1 to TRBJ2-3, with D possibly being TRBD2 (5 bases). The germline V gene has CDR1 MGHRA and CDR2 YSYEKL. V lost 1 base and J lost 1, with 15 bases in between. The CDR3 loop spans 17 amino acids. The CDR3 reads CASSQGNLAGGTDTQYF. For the CDR3, the DNA is TGCGCCAGCAGCCAAGGGAACCTAGCCGGCGGCACAGATACGCAGTATTTT.

V and J are TRBV2 and TRBJ1-5; 9 positions agree with TRBD1. Trimming removed 5 bases from V and 1 base from J; junction bases left unmatched: 9. This CDR3 is built from 17 residues. The germline gives CDR1 SNHLY, CDR2 FYNNEI. CDR3 in amino acids: CASSPKGQGSSNQPQHF. CDR3 nucleotide sequence: TGTGCCAGCAGTCCAAAGGGACAGGGATCAAGCAATCAGCCCCAGCATTTT.

This clone was recorded once. The V gene is TRBV2, the J gene TRBJ1-6; TRBD1 agrees at 8 bases. Germline loops: CDR1 SNHLY, CDR2 FYNNEI. The ends lost 6 bases at V and 6 bases at J; junction bases unmatched: 7. The CDR3 contains 15 residues. The CDR3 loop reads CASRGDRLINSPLHF. CDR3 coding DNA: TGTGCCAGCAGGGGGGACAGGCTAATTAATTCACCCCTCCACTTT.

The gene calls are TRBV6-5 and TRBJ1-4; TRBD1 matches 7 bases. Germline CDR1 and CDR2: MNHEY and SVGAGI. V was pared by 2 bases and J by 5 bases, with 8 bases of the junction left unmatched. This CDR3 is built from 16 residues. CDR3 coding DNA: TGTGCCAGCAGTTACAACCCGGACAGGCTGAATGAAAAACTGTTTTTT. Translation: CASSYNPDRLNEKLFF.

The rearrangement joins TRBV5-1 to TRBJ1-1; TRBD1 aligns across 7 bases. Germline loops: CDR1 SGHRS, CDR2 YFSETQ. CDR3 length: 15 residues. V gave up 0 bases and J gave up 6 bases; unmatched junction bases: 8. CDR3 bases: TGCGCCAGCAGCTTGGAAGGGACAGTCCAATCTGAAGCTTTCTTT. Residues: CASSLEGTVQSEAFF.

This clone was observed a single time. The chain combines TRBV3-1 (or the pseudogene TRBV3-2) with TRBJ2-1; D possibly corresponds to TRBD2 (6 bases). The germline CDR1 and CDR2 sequences are LGHDT and YNNKEL (reference sequence). The CDR3 is made up of 16 amino acids. V lost 4 bases, J lost 0 bases, and 13 bases lay in between. The CDR3 here is CASSRLAGSSYNEQFF. CDR3 bases: TGTGCCAGCAGCCGCCTGGCGGGAAGCTCCTACAATGAGCAGTTCTTC.

Judged by abundance, this clone is medium-sized. CDR3 nucleotides: TGTGCCAGCAGAAGTACAGGGGAGGGTAGCGGGAGGGTCACCGGGGAGCTGTTTTTT. Protein product: CASRSTGEGSGRVTGELFF. The rearrangement links TRBV11-2 to TRBJ2-2, with 11 bases matching TRBD2. Germline values: CDR1 SGHAT, CDR2 FQNNGV. The CDR3 extends over 19 amino acids. The junction had 16 bases not matched to a gene; V was cut back by 6 bases and J by 4 bases.

CDR3: CASSFQTGPNEKLFF. In DNA form, the CDR3 reads TGTGCCAGCAGCTTCCAGACAGGACCTAATGAAAAACTGTTTTTT. The chain uses TRBV7-6 and TRBJ1-4; TRBD1 is a possible D gene (6 bases). The V end was cut by 3 bases, the J end by 3 bases, with 11 bases between. Germline values: CDR1 SGHVS, CDR2 FNYEAQ. The CDR3 length is 15 residues. The variable domain in full, with the rest retrieved from reference TRBV7-6 and TRBJ1-4, is GAGVSQSPRYKVTKRGQDVALRCDPISGHVSLYWYRQALGQGPEFLTYFNYEAQQDKSGLPNDRFSAERPEGSISTLTIQRTEQRDSAMYRCASSFQTGPNEKLFFGSGTQLSVL.

This clone has only one observation. J is TRBJ1-1 and V is TRBV7-8; unclear D gene. This CDR3 spans 14 amino acids. Germline values: CDR1 SGHVS, CDR2 FQNEAQ. The V end was cut by 1 base, the J end by 2 bases, with 8 bases between. The CDR3 nucleotides read TGTGCCAGCAGCTTAGGACACTCTAACACTGAAGCTTTCTTT. Protein: CASSLGHSNTEAFF.

J is TRBJ2-2 and V is TRBV5-4; tentatively, D is TRBD1 (6 bases). The CDR3 has 15 residues. Germline lookup yields CDR1 SGHNT and CDR2 YYREEE (reference sequence). V dropped 1 base and J dropped 2 bases, with 9 bases sitting between them. The CDR3 DNA sequence: TGTGCCAGCAGCTTGTGGGACACCAACACCGGGGAGCTGTTTTTT. Translated: CASSLWDTNTGELFF.

The chain uses TRBV7-3 and TRBJ2-5, with 12 bases aligning to TRBD2. The germline V gene encodes CDR1 SGHTA and CDR2 FQGTGA. V trimming: 5 bases; J trimming: 4 bases; junction bases outside the gene matches: 5. This CDR3 region has 15 residues. The CDR3 DNA follows: TGTGCCAGCAGCCGCGGACTAGCGGGACTAGAGACCCAGTACTTC. Its translation: CASSRGLAGLETQYF. The full variable domain, with the rest looked up from reference TRBV7-3 and TRBJ2-5, is GAGVSQTPSNKVTEKGKYVELRCDPISGHTALYWYRQSLGQGPEFLIYFQGTGAADDSGLPNDRFFAVRPEGSVSTLKIQRTERGDSAVYLCASSRGLAGLETQYFGPGTRLLVL.

V usage is TRBV5-1 and J usage is TRBJ2-7, with D tentatively TRBD1 (7 bases). CDR1 SGHRS and CDR2 YFSETQ come from the germline V gene. The CDR3 runs to 17 residues. Deletions cut 1 base from V and 6 bases from J, with 23 bases between. CDR3 protein: CASSLWGAGTVGSEQYF. The CDR3 DNA follows: TGCGCCAGCAGCTTGTGGGGGGCCGGGACAGTCGGATCCGAGCAGTACTTC.

The genes are TRBV30 and TRBJ2-7; TRBD1 matches 8 bases. The CDR3 contains 13 residues. The germline V gene has CDR1 GTSNPN and CDR2 SVGIG (reference sequence). The V segment lost 4 bases and the J segment 5 bases; nucleotides outside the gene matches: 7. As DNA, the CDR3 is TGTGCCTGGACGGGACAGGCCACCCACGAGCAGTACTTC. Encoded protein: CAWTGQATHEQYF.